The text below deals with one TCR beta chain. Its target is not known. This sample is part of a study of cytomegalovirus exposure and HLA in healthy donors. The study, taken as a whole, reports: An Asian-associated ancestry cluster reportedly showed fewer N-insertions than the approximately 650-donor mean in a later analysis. Most sequenced TCRs were rare (though some public TCRs occurred in many donors). Cytomegalovirus status was reportedly diagnosed by the classifier with high sensitivity and specificity. Presence/absence analysis assumed near-uniform sequencing depth across donors.

V was pared by 3 bases and J by 4 bases, with 13 bases between. The CDR3 runs to 14 residues. Germline CDR1 and CDR2: SGHRS and YFSETQ. The study ran its PCR with 60 Vbeta and 13 Jbeta primers. Only in-frame clones appear in the TCRdb table, and some are missing; sequencing was by immunoSEQ multiplex PCR. Of about 82,000 clones in the sample, approximately 69% are singletons; the top ten hold about 22%. This sequence joins TRBV5-1 and TRBJ1-2; D unresolved. The sample consisted of PBMCs. The TCR comes from a woman between 50 and 59 years old in good health and CMV-seropositive. CDR3 amino acids: CASSSPQAFYGYTF. CDR3 sequence (DNA): TGCGCCAGCAGCTCACCCCAGGCCTTCTATGGCTACACCTTC. The whole variable domain, filled in from reference TRBV5-1 and TRBJ1-2, reads KAGVTQTPRYLIKTRGQQVTLSCSPISGHRSVSWYQQTPGQGLQFLFEYFSETQRNKGNFPGRFSGRQFSNSRSEMNVSTLELGDSALYLCASSSPQAFYGYTFGSGTRLTVV.